This T cell receptor beta chain was sequenced during a study of blood T cell repertoires in COVID-19. The overall study: Sources were T cells, B-cell-depleted T cells, or PBMCs; the material itself was cDNA or gDNA.

This CDR3 contains 15 residues. CDR1 is SGHVS, CDR2 FQNEAQ, per germline. With 5 bases clipped from V and 8 bases from J, the junction kept 12 bases outside the gene matches. Using immunoSEQ multiplex PCR, the repertoire was profiled, and TCRdb retains in-frame clones only, with some absent. Of approximately 150,000 clones listed, around 81% are singletons. The study drew participants aged about 18 to 89 years from 24 US areas. Recovered Cohort 3 donors showed two negative PCRs, clearance, or symptom resolution. V usage is TRBV7-8 and J usage is TRBJ1-2, with 9 bases fitting TRBD1. The source is a man aged 35 to 55 who had recovered from COVID-19. The specimen sequenced was PBMCs or T cells enriched from blood (not recorded which). The CDR3 DNA sequence: TGTGCCAGCAGCAAAGCGGGACAGGGTGTGTACGGCTACACCTTC. Encoded protein: CASSKAGQGVYGYTF.